The next 14 T cell receptor beta chains were all read from a single sample in a study of T cell responses to AZD1222 COVID-19 vaccine. Repertoires were generated with immunoSEQ multiplex PCR, while TCRdb's copy carries only in-frame clones and drops some. This sample has about 130,000 clones, with 80% to 95% found just once. The source was peripheral blood, collected on day 0 of MenACWY control vaccination. Receptors originate from an adult in good health.

The chain recombines TRBV28 with TRBJ2-7; perhaps TRBD2 as D (6 bases). The germline CDR1 and CDR2 sequences are MDHEN and SYDVKM. The CDR3 is 18 residues long. With 6 bases removed from V and 2 bases from J, the gap between germline ends came to 26 bases. The CDR3, as DNA: TGTGCCAGCAGCCTGGCCGGACTTGGGGCGGGATACGCCTACGAGCAGTACTTC. Amino acid sequence: CASSLAGLGAGYAYEQYF.

This clone was found a few times. The V gene is TRBV3-1 (or the pseudogene TRBV3-2), the J gene TRBJ1-3; a weak D match, TRBD1 (6 bases). Trimming left V 1 base short and J 2 bases short, with 9 bases between. CDR1 is LGHDT and CDR2 is YNNKEL in the germline V gene (reference sequence). The CDR3 consists of 15 residues. The CDR3 DNA reads as TGTGCCAGCAGCCAAGGCAGGGGTGCTGGAAACACCATATATTTT. Translating gives CASSQGRGAGNTIYF.

V and J are TRBV6-2 or TRBV6-3 and TRBJ1-1; D gene ambiguous. The germline V and J ends were trimmed by 5 bases and 0 bases, with 4 bases remaining between them. The CDR3 length is 12 residues. Germline CDR1 reads MNHEY; CDR2 reads SVGEGT. The CDR3 DNA reads TGTGCCAGCAGTGAGTTGAACACTGAAGCTTTCTTT. Its translation is CASSELNTEAFF.

The chain combines TRBV9 with TRBJ2-1, with D perhaps matching TRBD2 (7 bases). V lost 2 bases, J lost 6 bases, and 15 bases lay in between. Germline CDR1 SGDLS, CDR2 YYNGEE. The CDR3 is 15 residues long. In DNA, the CDR3 is TGTGCCAGCAGCGTCCTCTCCGGGGGGCCCAATGAGCAGTTCTTC. Protein sequence: CASSVLSGGPNEQFF.

This clone showed up many times. The chain links TRBV7-9 to TRBJ2-2; no reliable D call. The V gene lost 0 bases and the J gene lost 7 bases, with 3 bases spanning the gap. This CDR3 region has 12 residues. Germline CDR1 and CDR2: SEHNR and FQNEAQ (reference sequence). The CDR3 reads CASSLAVGELFF. For the CDR3, the DNA is TGTGCCAGCAGCTTAGCGGTCGGGGAGCTGTTTTTT.

For the CDR3, the DNA is TGTGCCAGCAGTAGGGGCCCCTACGAGCAGTACTTC. Protein product: CASSRGPYEQYF. This chain joins TRBV2 and TRBJ2-7; possibly TRBD1 for D (5 bases). Trimming removed 5 bases at V and 2 bases at J, with 7 bases between. Germline V gene lookup returns CDR1 SNHLY and CDR2 FYNNEI. The CDR3 has 12 residues. The whole variable domain, filled in from reference TRBV2 and TRBJ2-7, reads EPEVTQTPSHQVTQMGQEVILRCVPISNHLYFYWYRQILGQKVEFLVSFYNNEISEKSEIFDDQFSVERPDGSNFTLKIRSTKLEDSAMYFCASSRGPYEQYFGPGTRLTVT.

The chain uses TRBV7-9 and TRBJ1-5; TRBD1 aligns across 8 bases. This CDR3 contains 13 residues. V shed 3 bases and J 5 bases; nucleotides not matched to a gene: 0. Germline V lookup: CDR1 SEHNR, CDR2 FQNEAQ (reference sequence). The chain's CDR3 is CASSLTGDQPQHF. The CDR3 DNA follows: TGTGCCAGCAGCTTGACAGGGGATCAGCCCCAGCATTTT.

The gene calls are TRBV6-5 and TRBJ1-1; D perhaps matches TRBD1 (6 bases). This CDR3 region has 14 residues. Deletions cut 6 bases from V and 6 bases from J, with 17 bases between. Germline loops: CDR1 MNHEY, CDR2 SVGAGI. The CDR3 region has the DNA TGTGCCAGCAGGAGCATTACAGGGAGGGCTGAAGCTTTCTTT. Translating gives CASRSITGRAEAFF.

This chain uses TRBV3-1 (or the pseudogene TRBV3-2) with TRBJ1-5; no firm D call. There are 12 residues in the CDR3. Germline loops: CDR1 LGHDT, CDR2 YNNKEL (reference sequence). V shed 6 bases and J shed 1 base, with 4 bases lying between them. CDR3 DNA sequence: TGTGCCAGCAGTAACAGCAATCAGCCCCAGCATTTT. This gives the protein CASSNSNQPQHF.

This clone appeared a single time. This chain links TRBV7-2 with TRBJ2-1; D gene ambiguous. CDR3 length equals 13 residues. From germline, CDR1 is SGHTA and CDR2 FQGNSA. V was clipped by 2 bases and J by 15 bases, with 17 bases between them. Here the CDR3 reads CASSLPPSPLAFF. The CDR3 DNA follows: TGTGCCAGCAGCTTACCCCCTTCTCCCTTGGCGTTCTTC.

As regards this clone: The same CDR3 can be traced to other DNA sequences in this sample. V and J are TRBV2 and TRBJ1-4, with D unclear. V lost 8 bases and J lost 8, with 9 bases in between. Germline CDR1 and CDR2: SNHLY and FYNNEI. The CDR3 is 11 residues long. CDR3 coding DNA: TGTGCCAGCGGCCAAGACGAAAAACTGTTTTTT. Protein product: CASGQDEKLFF.

The V call is TRBV10-3, the J call TRBJ2-7, with 10 bases aligning to TRBD2. Losses at the gene ends were 5 bases for V and 2 bases for J; bases not matched to a gene: 3. The CDR3 totals 14 residues. The V gene's germline CDR1 is ENHRY and CDR2 SYGVKD. CDR3: CAISKAGGAYEQYF. The CDR3 region has the DNA TGTGCCATCAGTAAAGCGGGAGGGGCCTACGAGCAGTACTTC.

The chain employs TRBV19 and TRBJ2-3; tentatively, D is TRBD2 (6 bases). The CDR3 runs to 15 residues. The V end was cut by 5 bases, the J end by 0 bases, with 12 bases between. Germline V gene data show CDR1 as LNHDA and CDR2 as SQIVND (reference sequence). CDR3 coding DNA: TGTGCCAGTAGTGCCCCCCTAGCGAGCACAGATACGCAGTATTTT. This sequence encodes CASSAPLASTDTQYF. Drawing the rest from reference TRBV19 and TRBJ2-3, the complete variable domain is DGGITQSPKYLFRKEGQNVTLSCEQNLNHDAMYWYRQDPGQGLRLIYYSQIVNDFQKGDIAEGYSVSREKKESFPLTVTSAQKNPTAFYLCASSAPLASTDTQYFGPGTRLTVL.

The chain employs TRBV4-1 and TRBJ1-5; D gene unclear. V was pared by 1 base and J by 0 bases, with 16 bases between. The CDR3 runs 18 residues. Germline V gives CDR1 MGHRA, CDR2 YSYEKL. The CDR3 loop is CASSQVDVTSGSNQPQHF. The CDR3 DNA reads TGCGCCAGCAGCCAAGTAGATGTGACATCGGGTAGCAATCAGCCCCAGCATTTT.